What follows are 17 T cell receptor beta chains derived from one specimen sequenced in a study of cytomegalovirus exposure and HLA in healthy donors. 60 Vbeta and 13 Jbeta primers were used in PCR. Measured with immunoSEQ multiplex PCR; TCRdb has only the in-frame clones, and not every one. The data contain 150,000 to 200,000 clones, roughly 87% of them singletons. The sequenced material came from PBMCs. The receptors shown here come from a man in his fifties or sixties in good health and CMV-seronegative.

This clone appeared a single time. DNA of the CDR3: TGTGCCAGCTCACCACCAAATTTGGTCGGGACAGGGGCTTCTGAAGCTTTCTTT. Protein: CASSPPNLVGTGASEAFF. V and J are TRBV18 and TRBJ1-1; 10 nucleotides line up with TRBD1. The V gene end was trimmed by 0 bases and the J gene end by 6 bases; junction bases not matched to a gene: 13. CDR3 size: 18 residues. The germline CDR1 and CDR2 sequences are KGHSH and LQKENI.

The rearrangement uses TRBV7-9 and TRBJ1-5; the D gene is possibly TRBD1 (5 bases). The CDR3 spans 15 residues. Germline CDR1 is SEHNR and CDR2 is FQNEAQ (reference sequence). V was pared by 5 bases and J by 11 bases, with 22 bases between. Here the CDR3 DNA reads TGTGCCAGCAGCGCAGAACGGACGGGGGGTGGGACCCAGCATTTT. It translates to CASSAERTGGGTQHF.

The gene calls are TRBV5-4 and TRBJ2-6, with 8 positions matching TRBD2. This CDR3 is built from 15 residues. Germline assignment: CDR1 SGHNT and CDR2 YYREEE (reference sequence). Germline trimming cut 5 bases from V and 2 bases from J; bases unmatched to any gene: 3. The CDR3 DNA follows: TGTGCCAGCAGTTCAGCGGGGGCTGGGGCCAACGTCCTGACTTTC. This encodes CASSSAGAGANVLTF.

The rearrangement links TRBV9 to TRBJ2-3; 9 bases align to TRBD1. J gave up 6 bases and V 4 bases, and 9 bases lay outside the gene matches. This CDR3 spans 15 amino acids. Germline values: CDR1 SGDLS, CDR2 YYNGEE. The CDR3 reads CASSPRTGAMDTQYF. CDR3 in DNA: TGTGCCAGCAGCCCTCGGACAGGGGCTATGGATACGCAGTATTTT.

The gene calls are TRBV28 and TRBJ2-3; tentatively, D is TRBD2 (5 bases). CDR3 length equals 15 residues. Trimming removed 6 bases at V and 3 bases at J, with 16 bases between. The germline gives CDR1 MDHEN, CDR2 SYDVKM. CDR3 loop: CASSPGGAGTDTQYF. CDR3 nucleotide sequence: TGTGCCAGCAGCCCAGGAGGAGCTGGGACAGATACGCAGTATTTT.

The CDR3 region is CASSFWTSGSGEQYF. In nucleotides, the CDR3 is TGCGCCAGCAGCTTCTGGACTAGCGGGAGTGGTGAGCAGTACTTC. This chain joins TRBV5-1 and TRBJ2-5, with 13 bases lining up with TRBD2. CDR1 is SGHRS and CDR2 is YFSETQ in the germline V gene. J gave up 11 bases and V 2 bases, and 9 bases lay outside the gene matches. The CDR3 consists of 15 residues.

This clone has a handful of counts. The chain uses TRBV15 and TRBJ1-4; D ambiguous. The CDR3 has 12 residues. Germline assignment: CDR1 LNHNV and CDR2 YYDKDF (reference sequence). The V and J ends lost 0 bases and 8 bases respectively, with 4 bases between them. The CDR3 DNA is TGTGCCACCAGCAGAGACTTCGAAAAACTGTTTTTT. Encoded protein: CATSRDFEKLFF.

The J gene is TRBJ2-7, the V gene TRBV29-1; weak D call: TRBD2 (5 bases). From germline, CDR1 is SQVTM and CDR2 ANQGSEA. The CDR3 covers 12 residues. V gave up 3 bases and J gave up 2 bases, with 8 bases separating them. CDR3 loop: CSVDDGTYEQYF. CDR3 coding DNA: TGCAGCGTTGACGACGGGACCTACGAGCAGTACTTC.

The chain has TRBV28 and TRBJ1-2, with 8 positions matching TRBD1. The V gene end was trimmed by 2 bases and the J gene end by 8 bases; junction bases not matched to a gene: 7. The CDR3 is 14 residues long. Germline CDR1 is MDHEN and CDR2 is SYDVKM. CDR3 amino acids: CASSLMGTGNGYTF. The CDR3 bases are TGTGCCAGCAGTTTAATGGGGACAGGCAACGGCTACACCTTC.

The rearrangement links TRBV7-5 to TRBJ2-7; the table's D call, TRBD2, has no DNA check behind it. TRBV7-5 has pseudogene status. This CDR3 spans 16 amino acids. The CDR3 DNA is TGTTCCAGAAGCTTAGCCTCGGGGGGGACTAGCTACGAGCAGTACTTC. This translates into CSRSLASGGTSYEQYF.

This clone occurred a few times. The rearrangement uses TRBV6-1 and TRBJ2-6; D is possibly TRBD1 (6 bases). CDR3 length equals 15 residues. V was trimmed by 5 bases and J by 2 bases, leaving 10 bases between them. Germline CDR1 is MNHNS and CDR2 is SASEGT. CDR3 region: CASSWPGAGANVLTF. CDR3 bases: TGTGCCAGCAGTTGGCCAGGGGCTGGGGCCAACGTCCTGACTTTC.

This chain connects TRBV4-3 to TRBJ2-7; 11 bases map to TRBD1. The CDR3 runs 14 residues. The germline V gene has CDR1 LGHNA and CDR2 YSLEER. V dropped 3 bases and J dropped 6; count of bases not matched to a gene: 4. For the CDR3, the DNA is TGCGCCAGCAGCCAGGGACAGGGGGTCGGCGAGCAGTACTTC. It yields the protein CASSQGQGVGEQYF.

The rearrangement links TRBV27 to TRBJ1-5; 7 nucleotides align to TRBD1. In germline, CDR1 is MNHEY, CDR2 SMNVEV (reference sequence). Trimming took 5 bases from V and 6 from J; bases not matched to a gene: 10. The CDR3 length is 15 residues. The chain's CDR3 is CASSPRQGTIQPQHF. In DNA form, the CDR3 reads TGTGCCAGCAGTCCGAGACAGGGTACAATTCAGCCCCAGCATTTT.

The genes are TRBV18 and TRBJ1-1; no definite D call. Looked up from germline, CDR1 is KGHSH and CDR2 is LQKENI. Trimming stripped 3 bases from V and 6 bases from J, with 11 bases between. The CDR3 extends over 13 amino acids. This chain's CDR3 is CASSPGERAEAFF. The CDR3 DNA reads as TGTGCCAGCTCACCTGGGGAGCGGGCTGAAGCTTTCTTT.

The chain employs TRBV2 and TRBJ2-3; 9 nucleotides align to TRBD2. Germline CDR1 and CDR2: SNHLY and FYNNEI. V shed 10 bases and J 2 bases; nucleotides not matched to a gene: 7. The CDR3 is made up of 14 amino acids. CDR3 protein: CAIPERGATDTQYF. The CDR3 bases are TGTGCCATCCCGGAGCGGGGGGCCACAGATACGCAGTATTTT. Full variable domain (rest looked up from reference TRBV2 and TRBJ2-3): EPEVTQTPSHQVTQMGQEVILRCVPISNHLYFYWYRQILGQKVEFLVSFYNNEISEKSEIFDDQFSVERPDGSNFTLKIRSTKLEDSAMYFCAIPERGATDTQYFGPGTRLTVL.

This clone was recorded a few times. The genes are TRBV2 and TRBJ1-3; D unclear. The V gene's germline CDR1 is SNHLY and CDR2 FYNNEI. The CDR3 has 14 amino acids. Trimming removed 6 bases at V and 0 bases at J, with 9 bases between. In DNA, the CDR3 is TGTGCCAGCAGCTCACAGTTCTCTGGAAACACCATATATTTT. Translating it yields CASSSQFSGNTIYF.

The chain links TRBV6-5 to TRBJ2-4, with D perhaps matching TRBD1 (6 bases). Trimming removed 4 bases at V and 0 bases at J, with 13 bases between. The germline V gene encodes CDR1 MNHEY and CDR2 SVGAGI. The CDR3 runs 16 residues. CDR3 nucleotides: TGTGCCAGCAGTTTGACAGGAACGCTAGCCAAAAACATTCAGTACTTC. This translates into CASSLTGTLAKNIQYF.